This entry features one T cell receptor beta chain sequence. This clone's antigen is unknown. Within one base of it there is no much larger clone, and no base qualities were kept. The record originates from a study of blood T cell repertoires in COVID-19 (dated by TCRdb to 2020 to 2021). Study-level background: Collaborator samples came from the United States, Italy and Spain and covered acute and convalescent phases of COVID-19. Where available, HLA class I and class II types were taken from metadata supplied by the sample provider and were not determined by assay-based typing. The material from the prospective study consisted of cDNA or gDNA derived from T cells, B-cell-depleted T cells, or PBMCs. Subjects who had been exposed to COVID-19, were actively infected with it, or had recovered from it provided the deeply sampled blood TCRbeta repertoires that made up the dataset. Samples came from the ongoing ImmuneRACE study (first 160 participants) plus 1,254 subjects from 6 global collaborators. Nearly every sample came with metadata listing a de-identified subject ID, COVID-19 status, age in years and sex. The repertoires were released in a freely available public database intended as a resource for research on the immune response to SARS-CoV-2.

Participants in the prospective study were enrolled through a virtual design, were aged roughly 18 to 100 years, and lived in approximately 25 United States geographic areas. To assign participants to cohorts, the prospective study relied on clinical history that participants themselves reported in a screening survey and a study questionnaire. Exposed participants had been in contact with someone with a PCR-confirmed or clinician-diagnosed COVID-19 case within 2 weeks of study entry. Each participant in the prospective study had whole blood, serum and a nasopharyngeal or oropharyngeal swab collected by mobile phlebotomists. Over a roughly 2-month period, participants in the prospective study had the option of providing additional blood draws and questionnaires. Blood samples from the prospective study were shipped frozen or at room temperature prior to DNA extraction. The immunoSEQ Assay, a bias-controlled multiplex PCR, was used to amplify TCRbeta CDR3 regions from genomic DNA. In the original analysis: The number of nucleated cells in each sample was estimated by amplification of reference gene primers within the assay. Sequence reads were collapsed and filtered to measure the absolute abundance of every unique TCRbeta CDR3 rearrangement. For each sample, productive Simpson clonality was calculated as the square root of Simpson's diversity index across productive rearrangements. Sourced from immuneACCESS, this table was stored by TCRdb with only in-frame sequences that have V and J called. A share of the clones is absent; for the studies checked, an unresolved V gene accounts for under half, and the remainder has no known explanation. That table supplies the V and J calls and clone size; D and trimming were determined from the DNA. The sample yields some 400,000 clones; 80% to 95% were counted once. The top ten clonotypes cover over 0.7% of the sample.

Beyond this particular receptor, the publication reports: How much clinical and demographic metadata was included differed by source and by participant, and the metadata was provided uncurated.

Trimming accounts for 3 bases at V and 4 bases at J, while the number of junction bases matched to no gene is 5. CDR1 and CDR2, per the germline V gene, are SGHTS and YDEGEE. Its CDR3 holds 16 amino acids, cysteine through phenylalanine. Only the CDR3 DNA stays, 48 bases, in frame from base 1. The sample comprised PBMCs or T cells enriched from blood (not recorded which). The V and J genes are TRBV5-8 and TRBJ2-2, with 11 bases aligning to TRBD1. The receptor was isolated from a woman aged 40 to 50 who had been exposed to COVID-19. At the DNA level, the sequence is TGTGCCAGCAGCTCGGACAGGGGGCAGGCCACCGGGGAGCTGTTTTTT. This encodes CASSSDRGQATGELFF.